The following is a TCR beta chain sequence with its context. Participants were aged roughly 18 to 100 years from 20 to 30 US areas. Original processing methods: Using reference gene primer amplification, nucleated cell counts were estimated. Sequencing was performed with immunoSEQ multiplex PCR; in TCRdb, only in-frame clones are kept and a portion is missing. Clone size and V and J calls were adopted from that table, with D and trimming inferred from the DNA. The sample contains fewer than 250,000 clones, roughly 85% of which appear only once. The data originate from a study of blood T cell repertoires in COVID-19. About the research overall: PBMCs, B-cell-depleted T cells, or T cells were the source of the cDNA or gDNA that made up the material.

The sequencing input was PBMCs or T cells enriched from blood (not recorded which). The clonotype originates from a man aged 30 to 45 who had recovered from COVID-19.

CDR3 DNA: TGTGCCAGCAGCTTGGGACAGGGGGCGAGTCAGCCCCAGCATTTT. Translated: CASSLGQGASQPQHF. This sequence joins TRBV7-2 and TRBJ1-5; 12 nucleotides align to TRBD1. V was clipped by 3 bases and J by 6 bases; unmatched bases: 3. The germline V gene encodes CDR1 SGHTA and CDR2 FQGNSA. The CDR3 runs to 15 residues.